The 3 T cell receptor beta chains below come from one sample, sequenced in a study of shared clonotypes between healthy human individuals. Generated by immunoSEQ multiplex PCR, the TCRdb table keeps only in-frame clones and is missing some. Of around 2,100,000 clones in the sample, over 85% were seen once. CD45RO negativity and positive selection for CCR7 defined naive CD8 cells, a population that excluded terminally differentiated effector memory CD45RA+ cells. The sequenced material came from naive CD8+ T cells sorted from blood. The receptors stem from a young man in good health.

This clone was observed a single time. This same CDR3 is encoded by further DNA sequences in the sample. The V and J genes are TRBV5-1 and TRBJ1-3; D remains unclear. The CDR3 is made up of 14 amino acids. Germline V gives CDR1 SGHRS, CDR2 YFSETQ. Trimming removed 0 bases at V and 1 base at J, with 5 bases between. The CDR3 coding sequence is TGCGCCAGCAGCTTGGGAGGATCTGGAAACACCATATATTTT. Translated: CASSLGGSGNTIYF.

The J gene is TRBJ1-1, the V gene TRBV27; 7 nucleotides line up with TRBD1. V shed 5 bases and J 5 bases; nucleotides not matched to a gene: 17. This CDR3 is built from 17 residues. Germline V gene data show CDR1 as MNHEY and CDR2 as SMNVEV (reference sequence). The DNA of the CDR3 is TGTGCCAGCAGTGCACTTATTGGGACAGTAGGAGGGACTGAAGCTTTCTTT. Its protein product is CASSALIGTVGGTEAFF.

A word on this clone: Other DNA sequences in this specimen translate into the identical CDR3. The gene calls are TRBV6-1 and TRBJ2-7; D possibly matches TRBD1 or TRBD2 (5 bases each). The CDR3 is 13 amino acids. Looked up from germline, CDR1 is MNHNS and CDR2 is SASEGT. Deletions cut 1 base from V and 2 bases from J, with 6 bases between. The CDR3 loop reads CASSEGGAYEQYF. Here the CDR3 DNA reads TGTGCCAGCAGTGAAGGAGGGGCCTACGAGCAGTACTTC.